Following are 22 T cell receptor beta chains from one sample sequenced in a study of siplizumab effects on memory and regulatory T cells. Sequencing used immunoSEQ multiplex PCR; TCRdb keeps in-frame clones, though not all of them. The data show some 100,000 clones, with around 97% seen just once and 0.03% to 0.035% held by the top ten. Source material: naive CD4+ T cells sorted from blood. All receptors come from a human donor in good health.

CDR3 DNA sequence: TGTGCCAGCAGTGAAGCGTCACAAGCCCTAAGTTCACCCCTCCACTTT. This translates into CASSEASQALSSPLHF. The V gene is TRBV6-1, the J gene TRBJ1-6; D gene ambiguous. The germline V gene has CDR1 MNHNS and CDR2 SASEGT. This CDR3 contains 16 residues. The germline V and J ends were trimmed by 0 bases and 9 bases, with 15 bases remaining between them.

This clone was seen just once. The chain has TRBV1 and TRBJ2-1; the tabulated D call, TRBD2, remains unverified against the DNA. TRBV1 is recorded as a pseudogene. This CDR3 has 16 residues. The chain's CDR3 is CTSSHRTSRKYNEQFF. CDR3 sequence (DNA): TGCACCAGCAGCCATCGGACTAGCCGGAAGTACAATGAGCAGTTCTTC.

This rearrangement joins TRBV27 to TRBJ1-2; TRBD1 agrees at 7 bases. V was clipped by 4 bases and J by 8 bases; unmatched bases: 7. This CDR3 spans 13 amino acids. Germline V gives CDR1 MNHEY, CDR2 SMNVEV (reference sequence). The CDR3, as DNA: TGTGCCAGCAGTTGGGGGGACAGCGGGGGCTACACCTTC. Amino acids: CASSWGDSGGYTF.

V and J are TRBV11-3 and TRBJ1-2; 12 bases line up with TRBD1. The CDR3 is made up of 16 amino acids. Germline V CDR1 and CDR2: SGHNT, YENEEA. V lost 5 bases and J lost 8; bases outside the gene matches: 12. CDR3 region: CASSMGQGANPNGYTF. The CDR3 DNA follows: TGTGCCAGCAGCATGGGACAGGGGGCGAATCCGAACGGCTACACCTTC.

This clone was counted a single time. V gene TRBV30 combines with J gene TRBJ1-2; no reliable D call. Trimming shortened V by 7 bases and J by 4 bases, and 19 bases separated the two germline ends. Germline values: CDR1 GTSNPN, CDR2 SVGIG (reference sequence). The CDR3 is 14 amino acids. CDR3 in amino acids: CASPREKGLYGYTF. In nucleotides, the CDR3 is TGTGCCTCCCCGAGGGAGAAGGGTCTCTATGGCTACACCTTC.

This chain links TRBV2 with TRBJ2-7; 7 nucleotides line up with TRBD2. This CDR3 is 13 amino acids long. V was clipped by 6 bases and J by 4 bases; unmatched bases: 6. Germline CDR1 SNHLY, CDR2 FYNNEI. CDR3 in DNA: TGTGCCAGCAGCGGGGGGAGGACTTACGAGCAGTACTTC. This gives the protein CASSGGRTYEQYF.

The V call is TRBV5-1, the J call TRBJ2-6; the D call may be TRBD1 or TRBD2 (6 bases each). Germline values: CDR1 SGHRS, CDR2 YFSETQ. V dropped 4 bases and J dropped 3 bases, with 14 bases sitting between them. The CDR3 is 16 amino acids. This CDR3 is CASSVRGAGGANVLTF. Written as DNA, the CDR3 is TGCGCCAGCAGCGTTAGGGGGGCCGGTGGGGCCAACGTCCTGACTTTC.

The rearrangement uses TRBV7-7 and TRBJ2-1, with no clear D. The CDR3 length is 15 residues. V was cut by 5 bases and J by 0 bases, with 11 bases left in between. The V gene's germline CDR1 is SSHAT and CDR2 FNYEAQ (reference sequence). CDR3 in DNA: TGTGCCAGCAGCCCGACAATGAACTCCTACAATGAGCAGTTCTTC. It encodes CASSPTMNSYNEQFF.

The J gene is TRBJ1-1, the V gene TRBV18; D gene unclear. Germline CDR1 is KGHSH and CDR2 is LQKENI. The length of the CDR3 is 14 residues. Between the trimmed V and J ends, which lost 3 bases and 1 base, there was a span of 9 bases. The CDR3, as DNA: TGTGCCAGCTCACCCGCACGGGGGAACACTGAAGCTTTCTTT. Residues: CASSPARGNTEAFF.

The rearrangement uses TRBV5-4 and TRBJ2-1, with D possibly matching TRBD1 (6 bases). V was cut by 0 bases and J by 3 bases, with 10 bases left in between. There are 15 residues in the CDR3. Germline lookup yields CDR1 SGHNT and CDR2 YYREEE (reference sequence). The CDR3 DNA reads TGTGCCAGCAGCTTGGCAGGACAGAACTACAATGAGCAGTTCTTC. Translated, it gives CASSLAGQNYNEQFF.

The rearrangement uses TRBV5-1 and TRBJ2-3; weak D call: TRBD1 (6 bases). This CDR3 has 14 amino acids. Germline V lookup: CDR1 SGHRS, CDR2 YFSETQ. Trimming stripped 1 base from V and 2 bases from J, with 8 bases between. DNA of the CDR3: TGCGCCAGCAGCTTGAACAGGGCCACAGATACGCAGTATTTT. Its translation: CASSLNRATDTQYF.

V and J are TRBV5-4 and TRBJ2-2; no clear D gene. The CDR3 length is 13 residues. Germline loops: CDR1 SGHNT, CDR2 YYREEE (reference sequence). The germline V and J ends were trimmed by 6 bases and 6 bases, with 12 bases remaining between them. The CDR3 nucleotides are TGTGCCAGCAAATTTACGGACGCCGGGGAGCTGTTTTTT. Residues: CASKFTDAGELFF.

The table lists this clone with a count of one. The CDR3 DNA follows: TGTGCCAGCAGCTTCTCTCCCCCGGGGGGGAGCACAGATACGCAGTATTTT. This encodes CASSFSPPGGSTDTQYF. V gene TRBV11-2 combines with J gene TRBJ2-3; 8 positions agree with TRBD2. Germline V lookup: CDR1 SGHAT, CDR2 FQNNGV. The V gene end was trimmed by 3 bases and the J gene end by 0 bases; junction bases not matched to a gene: 8. The length of the CDR3 is 17 residues.

This clone was seen just once. The chain is built from TRBV7-6 and TRBJ2-5; 7 bases are a match to TRBD1. CDR1 SGHVS and CDR2 FNYEAQ come from the germline V gene. After removal of 6 bases from V and 2 bases from J, the junction contained 6 bases not matched to a gene. This CDR3 region has 14 residues. This CDR3 is CASRPGTVQETQYF. CDR3 in DNA: TGTGCCAGCAGACCCGGGACAGTTCAAGAGACCCAGTACTTC.

The chain uses TRBV28 and TRBJ1-2, with a weak D call TRBD1 (5 bases). The CDR3 is made up of 12 amino acids. Deletions cut 11 bases from V and 5 bases from J, with 15 bases between. Germline V gene lookup returns CDR1 MDHEN and CDR2 SYDVKM. CDR3 DNA sequence: TGTGCCCTGTCCGGGGGGATATATGGCTACACCTTC. Residues: CALSGGIYGYTF.

The chain employs TRBV25-1 and TRBJ2-2, with D possibly being TRBD1 (6 bases). The CDR3 sequence is 13 residues long. V lost 6 bases to trimming and J lost 5 bases, with 10 bases between them. In germline, CDR1 is MGHDK, CDR2 SYGVNS. CDR3 in amino acids: CASSGQLTGELFF. CDR3 bases: TGTGCCAGCAGCGGACAGCTAACCGGGGAGCTGTTTTTT.

This chain uses TRBV19 with TRBJ1-5, with D unclear. The CDR3 is 13 amino acids. V dropped 5 bases and J dropped 4 bases, with 9 bases sitting between them. Germline assignment: CDR1 LNHDA and CDR2 SQIVND (reference sequence). Here the CDR3 DNA reads TGTGCCAGTAGTCTCAAGTCTAATCAGCCCCAGCATTTT. The encoded protein is CASSLKSNQPQHF.

The rearrangement uses TRBV6-5 and TRBJ1-3; D possibly corresponds to TRBD1 (6 bases). V was shortened by 10 bases and J by 3 bases, with 13 bases between the two germline ends. Per germline, CDR1 MNHEY and CDR2 SVGAGI. This CDR3 is built from 13 residues. The DNA for the CDR3 is TGTGCCACACAGGGCAATCGTGGAAACACCATATATTTT. Protein product: CATQGNRGNTIYF.

V usage is TRBV19 and J usage is TRBJ2-1, with TRBD2 identical over 11 bases. V gave up 4 bases and J gave up 6 bases; unmatched junction bases: 8. CDR3 size: 16 residues. CDR1 and CDR2 from the germline V gene are LNHDA and SQIVND (reference sequence). Here the CDR3 DNA reads TGTGCCAGTAGTACCCAACTAGCGGGGGCAACCAATGAGCAGTTCTTC. This translates into CASSTQLAGATNEQFF.

V gene TRBV6-5 combines with J gene TRBJ1-6; D perhaps matches TRBD1 (6 bases). Trimming took off 0 bases at V and 9 bases at J, with 15 bases between the two ends. The CDR3 is 16 amino acids. Germline V gene sequence: CDR1 MNHEY, CDR2 SVGAGI. The CDR3 loop reads CASSYSWGQWGSPLHF. The CDR3 DNA sequence: TGTGCCAGCAGTTACTCCTGGGGGCAGTGGGGTTCACCCCTCCACTTT.

The CDR3 DNA follows: TGTGCCAGCAGTACGTGGGGCGATGGCACTGAAGCTTTCTTT. It codes for CASSTWGDGTEAFF. The chain has TRBV7-9 and TRBJ1-1; the D gene is possibly TRBD1 (5 bases). With 6 bases removed from V and 4 bases from J, the gap between germline ends came to 15 bases. Germline V gene data show CDR1 as SEHNR and CDR2 as FQNEAQ (reference sequence). The CDR3 loop spans 14 amino acids.

The genes are TRBV19 and TRBJ2-5, with TRBD2 matching 9 bases. In germline, CDR1 is LNHDA, CDR2 SQIVND (reference sequence). This CDR3 has 18 residues. The V and J ends lost 1 base and 4 bases, in that order; junction bases with no gene match: 13. Written as DNA, the CDR3 is TGTGCCAGTAGTATAGTATCGATGGCGGGGGGGCCCGGAGAGACCCAGTACTTC. It codes for CASSIVSMAGGPGETQYF.